What follows describes a single T cell receptor beta chain. Its target is unknown. This record belongs to a study of shared clonotypes between healthy human individuals. Trimming removed 0 bases from V and 8 bases from J; junction bases left unmatched: 4. Germline lookup yields CDR1 GTSNPN and CDR2 SVGIG (reference sequence). This CDR3 has 14 amino acids. Measured with immunoSEQ multiplex PCR; TCRdb has only the in-frame clones, and not every one. The data show around 2.1 million clones, almost 96% seen once. General observations from the study: Against clonotypes common to all four donors, non-shared ones had lower generation probabilities. Rarefaction showed sorted-subset sequencing was incomplete despite large depth.

This clonotype was obtained from a man aged 18 to 29 in good health. The rearrangement uses TRBV30 and TRBJ1-4, with TRBD1 identical over 9 bases. Sequenced sample: naive CD4+ T cells sorted from blood. Subset: CD45RA+ positively selected. The chain's CDR3 is CAWSVRTGAEKLFF. The CDR3 bases are TGTGCCTGGAGTGTACGGACAGGGGCAGAAAAACTGTTTTTT.